These 15 T cell receptor beta chains came from one sample sequenced in a study of blood T cell repertoires in COVID-19 (dated by TCRdb to 2018 to 2021). The library was prepared using the immunoSEQ multiplex PCR assay. TCRdb stores this immuneACCESS table with in-frame sequences only. Part of the clones is absent; in the studies checked, under half of the shortfall reflects unresolved V genes, and no reason is known for the rest. This sample lists about 350,000 clones; 65% to 90% were detected once. Roughly 7.1% of the sample lies in the top ten. The sequencing sample was made of peripheral blood. The receptors stem from an older woman with COVID-19, enrolled during active disease.

The chain uses TRBV2 and TRBJ2-5; 9 bases fit TRBD1. With V trimmed by 5 bases and J by 2 bases, 3 bases remained unmatched. CDR1 and CDR2 (germline): SNHLY, FYNNEI. This CDR3 comprises 14 residues. The CDR3 loop is CASSTDRGQETQYF. The CDR3 region has the DNA TGTGCCAGCAGTACTGACAGGGGGCAAGAGACCCAGTACTTC.

The V call is TRBV18, the J call TRBJ1-2; no clear D. The CDR3 spans 15 residues. Trimming took off 3 bases at V and 5 bases at J, with 16 bases between the two ends. Germline loops: CDR1 KGHSH, CDR2 LQKENI. In DNA form, the CDR3 reads TGTGCCAGCTCACCGGACTCGGGGATTGGGTATGGCTACACCTTC. Amino acids: CASSPDSGIGYGYTF.

The chain is built from TRBV7-2 and TRBJ2-3; 12 nucleotides match TRBD2. CDR3 length: 17 residues. Germline CDR1 SGHTA, CDR2 FQGNSA. V lost 5 bases to trimming and J lost 1 base; unmatched junction nucleotides: 7. The CDR3 nucleotides read TGTGCCAGCAGCCCTAGGACTAGCGGGACGGGCACAGATACGCAGTATTTT. This gives the protein CASSPRTSGTGTDTQYF.

The J gene is TRBJ1-5, the V gene TRBV5-6, with a tentative D call TRBD1 (6 bases). CDR3 length: 13 residues. The germline V gene encodes CDR1 SGHDT and CDR2 YYEEEE. The V and J ends lost 2 bases and 4 bases respectively, with 7 bases between them. In DNA form, the CDR3 reads TGTGCCAGCAGCTTACAGGGAAATCAGCCCCAGCATTTT. Translation: CASSLQGNQPQHF.

Only a few counts were recorded for this clone. This rearrangement joins TRBV5-6 to TRBJ2-7; TRBD2 is a possible D gene (6 bases). V gave up 4 bases and J gave up 3 bases, with 14 bases separating them. The CDR3 has 14 amino acids. Germline CDR1 reads SGHDT; CDR2 reads YYEEEE. This CDR3 reads CASSAGPADYEQYF. The CDR3 DNA reads TGTGCCAGCAGCGCGGGACCGGCTGACTACGAGCAGTACTTC.

This chain uses TRBV7-2 with TRBJ1-2, with 8 bases lining up with TRBD1. The CDR3 extends over 15 amino acids. Germline CDR1 and CDR2: SGHTA and FQGNSA. With V trimmed by 6 bases and J by 2 bases, 8 bases remained unmatched. CDR3 loop: CASSPTGVENYGYTF. The CDR3 region has the DNA TGTGCCAGCAGTCCGACAGGGGTGGAAAACTATGGCTACACCTTC.

This rearrangement joins TRBV5-6 to TRBJ1-4, with a weak D call TRBD1 (6 bases). The CDR3 has 14 residues. The germline V gene encodes CDR1 SGHDT and CDR2 YYEEEE. Trimming removed 0 bases from V and 8 bases from J, with 11 bases in between. The CDR3 DNA follows: TGTGCCAGCAGCTTGGCCTTGAGGGGGGAAAAACTGTTTTTT. It yields the protein CASSLALRGEKLFF. Variable domain in full (rest from reference TRBV5-6 and TRBJ1-4): DAGVTQSPTHLIKTRGQQVTLRCSPKSGHDTVSWYQQALGQGPQFIFQYYEEEERQRGNFPDRFSGHQFPNYSSELNVNALLLGDSALYLCASSLALRGEKLFFGSGTQLSVL.

The count of this clone is one. V usage is TRBV28 and J usage is TRBJ1-3, with D tentatively TRBD1 (5 bases). Germline V gene sequence: CDR1 MDHEN, CDR2 SYDVKM. The CDR3 has 12 residues. V lost 5 bases and J 10 bases, leaving 12 bases between the germline ends. The CDR3 DNA reads TGTGCCAGCAGTCTTTCAGGGAAAACCATATATTTT. Amino acids: CASSLSGKTIYF.

The chain couples TRBV5-1 to TRBJ2-2; D is perhaps TRBD1 (5 bases). The CDR3 has 18 residues. Per germline, CDR1 SGHRS and CDR2 YFSETQ. V was shortened by 3 bases and J by 2 bases, with 20 bases between the two germline ends. The CDR3 loop reads CASSSAYKGVLNTGELFF. CDR3 nucleotide sequence: TGCGCCAGCAGCTCCGCCTATAAAGGGGTGTTAAACACCGGGGAGCTGTTTTTT.

The chain links TRBV7-9 to TRBJ2-1; the match to TRBD2 covers 7 bases. V shed 11 bases and J 0 bases; nucleotides not matched to a gene: 7. Germline-derived CDR1 and CDR2 are SEHNR and FQNEAQ (reference sequence). The CDR3 loop spans 14 amino acids. CDR3: CAWGGQSSYNEQFF. The CDR3 DNA is TGTGCCTGGGGGGGTCAAAGCTCCTACAATGAGCAGTTCTTC. Looking up the rest from reference TRBV7-9 and TRBJ2-1 gives the full variable domain: DTGVSQNPRHKITKRGQNVTFRCDPISEHNRLYWYRQTLGQGPEFLTYFQNEAQLEKSRLLSDRFSAERPKGSFSTLEIQRTEQGDSAMYLCAWGGQSSYNEQFFGPGTRLTVL.

The chain employs TRBV30 and TRBJ1-2, with 11 positions matching TRBD1. The germline V gene has CDR1 GTSNPN and CDR2 SVGIG (reference sequence). Germline trimming cut 8 bases from V and 4 bases from J; bases unmatched to any gene: 9. The length of the CDR3 is 14 residues. This chain's CDR3 is CALLWDRGGYGYTF. Here the CDR3 DNA reads TGTGCCCTCCTCTGGGACAGGGGGGGCTATGGCTACACCTTC.

The gene calls are TRBV6-5 and TRBJ1-1; no clear D. Per the germline V gene, CDR1 is MNHEY and CDR2 is SVGAGI. The V and J ends lost 4 bases and 4 bases respectively, with 7 bases between them. The CDR3 runs 12 residues. For the CDR3, the DNA is TGTGCCAGCAGTTCGGGTGGCACTGAAGCTTTCTTT. Its protein product is CASSSGGTEAFF.

V gene TRBV6-5 combines with J gene TRBJ1-4; TRBD1 is a possible D gene (5 bases). The V end lost 3 bases, the J end lost 3 bases, and 11 bases lay between the germline ends. Germline-derived CDR1 and CDR2 are MNHEY and SVGAGI. This CDR3 contains 15 residues. CDR3 DNA: TGTGCCAGCAGTTATGGGCAGGGCCCTAATGAAAAACTGTTTTTT. Protein sequence: CASSYGQGPNEKLFF.

The V and J genes are TRBV7-2 and TRBJ1-1; D unresolved. Trimming removed 5 bases at V and 0 bases at J, with 7 bases between. Germline assignment: CDR1 SGHTA and CDR2 FQGNSA. This CDR3 contains 13 residues. As DNA, the CDR3 is TGTGCCAGCAGCGTTAGTTTGAACACTGAAGCTTTCTTT. Its translation: CASSVSLNTEAFF.

The genes are TRBV14 and TRBJ2-5, with TRBD2 matching 11 bases. With V trimmed by 3 bases and J by 2 bases, 2 bases remained unmatched. This CDR3 contains 15 residues. Germline loops: CDR1 SGHDN, CDR2 FVKESK. CDR3 in DNA: TGTGCCAGCAGCCACCTAGCGGGGGGTCAAGAGACCCAGTACTTC. This sequence encodes CASSHLAGGQETQYF.